The subject of this entry is one TCR beta chain. The entry originates in a study of blood T cell repertoires in COVID-19. Produced via immunoSEQ multiplex PCR; TCRdb's table is partial and in-frame only. The top ten clones hold roughly 10% of a sample with roughly 130,000 clones, 88% of them seen once. The CDR3 is 13 residues long. V was pared by 4 bases and J by 9 bases, with 7 bases of the junction left unmatched. CDR1 KGHDR and CDR2 SFDVKD come from the germline V gene. The chain carries TRBV24-1 and TRBJ2-7; TRBD1 matches at 8 bases. The TCR originated in a man aged 55 to 70 with active or convalescent COVID-19. The source material was peripheral blood. CDR3 region: CATSDSTGGRQYF. The CDR3 DNA sequence: TGTGCCACCAGTGACTCCACAGGGGGAAGGCAGTACTTC.